This T cell receptor (beta chain) was recovered during a study of OX40 agonist ivuxolimab in advanced cancers. The protocol was immunoSEQ multiplex PCR, while the TCRdb copy is restricted to in-frame clones and leaves out a portion. The data hold about 50,000 clones, with around 86% observed a single time. V was pared by 1 base and J by 8 bases, with 8 bases between. CDR3 size: 13 residues. CDR1 and CDR2 (germline): SEHNR, FQNEAQ (reference sequence). V usage is TRBV7-9 and J usage is TRBJ2-2; D call uncertain. The source was CD4+ or CD8+ T cells sorted from blood, collected in a trial of the OX40 agonist ivuxolimab. This clonotype was sampled from an adult with an advanced solid tumor such as melanoma, head and neck, liver or kidney cancer. The CDR3 loop is CASSLELRGELFF. The CDR3 DNA sequence: TGTGCCAGCAGCTTAGAATTGAGGGGGGAGCTGTTTTTT.